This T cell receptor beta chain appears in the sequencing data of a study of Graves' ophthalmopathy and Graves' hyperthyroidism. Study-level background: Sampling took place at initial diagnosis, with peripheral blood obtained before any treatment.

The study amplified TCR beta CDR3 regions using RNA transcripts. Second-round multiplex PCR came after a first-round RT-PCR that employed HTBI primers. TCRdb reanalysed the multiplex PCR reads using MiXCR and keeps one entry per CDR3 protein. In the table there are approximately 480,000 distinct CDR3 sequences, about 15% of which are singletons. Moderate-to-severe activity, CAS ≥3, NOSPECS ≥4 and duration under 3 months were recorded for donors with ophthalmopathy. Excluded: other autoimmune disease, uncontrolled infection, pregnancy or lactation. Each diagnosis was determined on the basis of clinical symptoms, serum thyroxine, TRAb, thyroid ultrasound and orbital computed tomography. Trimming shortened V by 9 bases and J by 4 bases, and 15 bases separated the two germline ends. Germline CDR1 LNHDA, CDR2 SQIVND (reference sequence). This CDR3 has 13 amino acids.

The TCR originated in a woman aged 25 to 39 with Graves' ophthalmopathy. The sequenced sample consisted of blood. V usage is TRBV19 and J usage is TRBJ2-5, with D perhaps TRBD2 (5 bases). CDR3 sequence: CASTGKFGETQYF. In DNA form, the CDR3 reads TGTGCCAGCACGGGGAAGTTCGGAGAGACCCAGTACTTC.